This TCR beta chain comes out of a study of early T cells in non-severe SARS-CoV-2 infection. Individual cDNA molecules received unique molecular identifiers. TCRdb recomputed calls from the 5' RACE reads with MiXCR, one row per CDR3 protein. The sample gives over 45,000 distinct CDR3 sequences, approximately 6.3% of which show up once; 5.8% is in the top ten. This clonotype has more than one count but fewer than ten. Its specificity is unknown. Study-wide results and caveats: VDJdb matches were skewed toward anti-spike CD8 T cell responses.

Sequenced material: whole blood, taken at baseline. The source of this sequence is an adult who was a healthcare worker with PCR-confirmed SARS-CoV-2 infection or an uninfected control (not recorded which).

In nucleotides, the CDR3 is TGTGCCAGCAGCTTCCAGACTAGCGGGGGGCCCACAGATACGCAGTATTTT. Protein sequence: CASSFQTSGGPTDTQYF. This sequence joins TRBV7-2 and TRBJ2-3; 13 positions agree with TRBD2. The CDR3 length is 17 residues. With V trimmed by 3 bases and J by 2 bases, 5 bases remained unmatched. Per germline, CDR1 SGHTA and CDR2 FQGNSA.